This T cell receptor beta chain was sequenced for a study of cytomegalovirus exposure and HLA in healthy donors. Findings and caveats of the study: Reportedly, fewer N-insertions than the approximately 600-donor mean appeared in an Asian-associated ancestry cluster in a later analysis. Across donors, sequencing depth was assumed by presence/absence analyses to be roughly uniform.

Primers: 60 Vbeta forward and 13 Jbeta reverse. Sequencing was performed with immunoSEQ multiplex PCR; in TCRdb, only in-frame clones are kept and a portion is missing. The sample has 95,000 to 150,000 clones, around 65% seen once. Points on this clone: The antigen is undetermined.

In germline, CDR1 is MNHEY, CDR2 SVGAGI. Trimming stripped 2 bases from V and 6 bases from J, with 10 bases between. The CDR3 is 14 residues long. The sequenced sample consisted of PBMCs. The rearrangement uses TRBV6-5 and TRBJ2-2; tentatively, D is TRBD2 (5 bases). This clonotype originated in a man aged 18-30 years in good health and CMV-seronegative. CDR3 in DNA: TGTGCCAGCAGTTACGGAGGATCGGCCGGGGAGCTGTTTTTT. Translated, it gives CASSYGGSAGELFF.